This entry describes one T cell receptor beta chain. Its matching antigen is unknown. There are 15 residues in the CDR3. Germline lookup yields CDR1 LNHNV and CDR2 YYDKDF (reference sequence). With 4 bases removed from V and 4 bases from J, the gap between germline ends came to 13 bases. Repertoires were generated with immunoSEQ multiplex PCR, while TCRdb's copy carries only in-frame clones and drops some. The table records some 150,000 clones, 82% of them present only once. The record originates from a study of T cell responses to AZD1222 COVID-19 vaccine. Study findings and constraints: Spike was spanned by vaccine-associated CD4 TCRs, with dominance at 160-218 and 743-854. Spike-specific TCR breadth and depth both grew after two AZD1222 doses. At baseline, seropositivity was found in only six or seven AZD1222 recipients. Mostly white British, mostly female donors; authors suggested clonal diversity may be underestimated.

The chain uses TRBV15 and TRBJ1-4; D perhaps matches TRBD1 (6 bases). This clonotype was obtained from an adult in good health. The sample here was peripheral blood, taken on day 0 of MenACWY control vaccination. The CDR3 protein is CATSTPQGINEKLFF. The CDR3 nucleotides are TGTGCCACCAGCACACCACAGGGAATTAATGAAAAACTGTTTTTT.